One and the same sample provided the 27 T cell receptor beta chains below, sequenced in a study of cytomegalovirus exposure and HLA in healthy donors. A multiplex PCR was run with 60 Vbeta primers and 13 Jbeta primers. The method was immunoSEQ multiplex PCR; TCRdb's version includes in-frame clones alone and lacks a portion of them. The data show about 120,000 clones, over 60% seen once. Sequencing was carried out using PBMCs. The receptors shown here come from a woman aged 25 to 39 in good health and CMV-seropositive.

This clone was observed a handful of times. The gene calls are TRBV15 and TRBJ1-4; 7 bases fit TRBD1. The CDR3 is made up of 14 amino acids. V lost 1 base and J lost 6; bases outside the gene matches: 2. Per germline, CDR1 LNHNV and CDR2 YYDKDF (reference sequence). The CDR3 loop reads CATSRGQGHEKLFF. DNA of the CDR3: TGTGCCACCAGCAGAGGACAGGGTCATGAAAAACTGTTTTTT.

This chain links TRBV5-3 with TRBJ2-5, with D maybe TRBD2 (5 bases). TRBV5-3 is sorted into the ORF group, with uncertain function. The CDR3 totals 14 residues. Trimming shortened V by 0 bases and J by 2 bases, and 8 bases separated the two germline ends. CDR3: CARSLDREQETQYF. The CDR3 DNA follows: TGTGCCAGAAGCTTGGACCGGGAACAAGAGACCCAGTACTTC.

This clone was recorded only once. The J gene is TRBJ1-1, the V gene TRBV5-4; D is ambiguous. CDR3 length equals 14 residues. Germline V lookup: CDR1 SGHNT, CDR2 YYREEE (reference sequence). The V and J ends lost 4 bases and 2 bases respectively, with 12 bases between them. DNA for the CDR3: TGTGCCAGCAGCCGCGGGGTTGGTAACACTGAAGCTTTCTTT. Protein product: CASSRGVGNTEAFF.

CDR3 loop: CASSPAQGAWDTQYF. In DNA form, the CDR3 reads TGTGCCAGCAGCCCAGCGCAGGGGGCGTGGGATACGCAGTATTTT. The chain links TRBV7-9 to TRBJ2-3; 8 positions match TRBD1. Germline V gene lookup returns CDR1 SEHNR and CDR2 FQNEAQ (reference sequence). V dropped 5 bases and J dropped 6; count of bases not matched to a gene: 10. The CDR3 runs to 15 residues.

This clone turned up a few times. The genes are TRBV5-6 and TRBJ1-1; 7 bases line up with TRBD1. Germline V gene lookup returns CDR1 SGHDT and CDR2 YYEEEE. The CDR3 spans 16 residues. The ends lost 6 bases at V and 0 bases at J; junction bases unmatched: 11. For the CDR3, the DNA is TGTGCCAGCACAACCCTGGGGGGACAGATGAACACTGAAGCTTTCTTT. Residues: CASTTLGGQMNTEAFF.

The count of this clone is one. CDR3 residues: CASSYGGQVGTEAFF. The CDR3, as DNA: TGTGCCAGCAGCTACGGGGGACAGGTAGGCACTGAAGCTTTCTTT. The chain is built from TRBV7-7 and TRBJ1-1, with 8 bases matching TRBD1. The germline CDR1 and CDR2 sequences are SSHAT and FNYEAQ (reference sequence). V shed 4 bases and J 4 bases; nucleotides not matched to a gene: 8. The CDR3 length is 15 residues.

The chain recombines TRBV4-2 with TRBJ2-1, with D possibly matching TRBD1 (6 bases). With 3 bases removed from V and 8 bases from J, the gap between germline ends came to 17 bases. Germline V CDR1 and CDR2: LGHNA, YNFKEQ. The CDR3 totals 15 residues. The CDR3: CASSHRANQGHEQFF. In DNA form, the CDR3 reads TGTGCCAGCAGCCACCGGGCCAATCAGGGGCATGAGCAGTTCTTC.

V and J are TRBV13 and TRBJ1-2, with unresolved D. There are 14 residues in the CDR3. Germline CDR1 and CDR2: PRHDT and FYEKMQ (reference sequence). V lost 5 bases, J lost 1 base, and 11 bases lay in between. This chain's CDR3 is CASSPPGGNYGYTF. The CDR3 region has the DNA TGTGCCAGCAGCCCCCCGGGAGGTAACTATGGCTACACCTTC.

V usage is TRBV9 and J usage is TRBJ1-2; a weak D match, TRBD1 (5 bases). The length of the CDR3 is 15 residues. The germline CDR1 and CDR2 sequences are SGDLS and YYNGEE. The ends were cut back, 5 bases at V and 1 base at J, with 15 bases in the middle. The CDR3 spells CASSLGVGVNYGYTF. DNA of the CDR3: TGTGCCAGCAGTCTAGGGGTAGGGGTTAACTATGGCTACACCTTC.

This sequence joins TRBV7-8 and TRBJ1-5; the D is unclear. The germline V gene has CDR1 SGHVS and CDR2 FQNEAQ. The CDR3 runs 13 residues. V lost 1 base to trimming and J lost 5 bases, with 6 bases between them. In DNA form, the CDR3 reads TGTGCCAGCAGCTTAGGAGGAGATCAGCCCCAGCATTTT. This sequence encodes CASSLGGDQPQHF.

The J gene is TRBJ1-3, the V gene TRBV7-7; D is undetermined. Germline-derived CDR1 and CDR2 are SSHAT and FNYEAQ (reference sequence). V lost 2 bases and J 8 bases, leaving 10 bases between the germline ends. The CDR3 is made up of 13 amino acids. The chain's CDR3 is CASSLSQKDTIYF. CDR3 in DNA: TGTGCCAGCAGCTTATCACAGAAGGACACCATATATTTT. Supplemented by reference TRBV7-7 and TRBJ1-3, the full variable domain reads GAGVSQSPRYKVTKRGQDVTLRCDPISSHATLYWYQQALGQGPEFLTYFNYEAQPDKSGLPSDRFSAERPEGSISTLTIQRTEQRDSAMYRCASSLSQKDTIYFGEGSWLTVV.

This clone was seen once. This chain joins TRBV18 and TRBJ1-3, with TRBD1 identical over 7 bases. The CDR3 length is 14 residues. V shed 5 bases, J shed 2 bases, and the junction held 3 bases outside the gene matches. Germline CDR1 is KGHSH and CDR2 is LQKENI. The CDR3 reads CASSSQGAGNTIYF. In DNA, the CDR3 is TGTGCCAGCTCATCCCAGGGGGCTGGAAACACCATATATTTT.

This clone was counted between two and nine times. This chain's CDR3 is CASQIGTGGYNEQFF. Written as DNA, the CDR3 is TGTGCCTCGCAGATCGGGACAGGGGGTTACAATGAGCAGTTCTTC. The V and J genes are TRBV27 and TRBJ2-1; 11 nucleotides match TRBD1. V shed 11 bases, J shed 4 bases, and the junction held 10 bases outside the gene matches. Germline V CDR1 and CDR2: MNHEY, SMNVEV (reference sequence). The CDR3 runs to 15 residues.

The rearrangement uses TRBV9 and TRBJ2-1; D is uncertain. The V gene lost 1 base and the J gene lost 0 bases, with 8 bases spanning the gap. Germline-derived CDR1 and CDR2 are SGDLS and YYNGEE. The CDR3 length is 15 residues. In DNA, the CDR3 is TGTGCCAGCAGCGTATCCCCGAGCTCCTACAATGAGCAGTTCTTC. Translated: CASSVSPSSYNEQFF.

The J gene is TRBJ2-7, the V gene TRBV7-9; 9 bases align to TRBD1. Germline V gene lookup returns CDR1 SEHNR and CDR2 FQNEAQ (reference sequence). This CDR3 has 14 amino acids. Losses at the gene ends were 4 bases for V and 6 bases for J; bases not matched to a gene: 7. The CDR3 sequence: CASSSGTGSAEQYF. The CDR3 DNA follows: TGTGCCAGCAGCTCAGGGACAGGGTCAGCCGAGCAGTACTTC.

The chain employs TRBV6-1 and TRBJ1-2; 8 bases are shared with TRBD1. This CDR3 is built from 14 residues. Germline CDR1 is MNHNS and CDR2 is SASEGT. Germline trimming cut 6 bases from V and 7 bases from J; bases unmatched to any gene: 10. For the CDR3, the DNA is TGTGCCAGCAGCACACTTTCGACAGGGGCTGGCTACACCTTC. It yields the protein CASSTLSTGAGYTF.

This clone has a single count. The V and J genes are TRBV2 and TRBJ2-1, with D maybe TRBD1 (7 bases). The CDR3 sequence is 18 residues long. The germline V gene encodes CDR1 SNHLY and CDR2 FYNNEI. The V end was cut by 2 bases, the J end by 0 bases, with 17 bases between. The CDR3 region is CASSELWRDSSSYNEQFF. The CDR3 bases are TGTGCCAGCAGTGAACTGTGGCGGGACAGCAGCTCCTACAATGAGCAGTTCTTC. Filled out from reference TRBV2 and TRBJ2-1, the complete variable domain reads EPEVTQTPSHQVTQMGQEVILRCVPISNHLYFYWYRQILGQKVEFLVSFYNNEISEKSEIFDDQFSVERPDGSNFTLKIRSTKLEDSAMYFCASSELWRDSSSYNEQFFGPGTRLTVL.

This sequence joins TRBV19 and TRBJ2-2; D perhaps matches TRBD2 (6 bases). The V and J ends lost 9 bases and 1 base respectively, with 15 bases between them. CDR3 size: 15 residues. Germline-derived CDR1 and CDR2 are LNHDA and SQIVND (reference sequence). For the CDR3, the DNA is TGTGCCAGCAAACGGACTAACAAGAACACCGGGGAGCTGTTTTTT. This translates into CASKRTNKNTGELFF. Using reference TRBV19 and TRBJ2-2 for the parts outside the CDR3, the full variable domain is DGGITQSPKYLFRKEGQNVTLSCEQNLNHDAMYWYRQDPGQGLRLIYYSQIVNDFQKGDIAEGYSVSREKKESFPLTVTSAQKNPTAFYLCASKRTNKNTGELFFGEGSRLTVL.

This clone was picked up a small number of times. The V call is TRBV6-6, the J call TRBJ1-1; TRBD1 matches 7 bases. Germline lookup yields CDR1 MNHNY and CDR2 SVGAGI (reference sequence). V lost 7 bases to trimming and J lost 0 bases; unmatched junction nucleotides: 11. This CDR3 is built from 16 residues. The CDR3 nucleotides read TGTGCCAGCACCTACGGGACAGTCTCCATGAACACTGAAGCTTTCTTT. Amino acid sequence: CASTYGTVSMNTEAFF.

The chain is built from TRBV7-9 and TRBJ2-5, with 8 bases that match TRBD1. Per the germline V gene, CDR1 is SEHNR and CDR2 is FQNEAQ (reference sequence). V dropped 6 bases and J dropped 4; count of bases not matched to a gene: 4. The CDR3 length is 13 residues. The CDR3 DNA reads TGTGCCAGCAGTATACAGGGGGGAGAGACCCAGTACTTC. Translation gives CASSIQGGETQYF.

The genes are TRBV18 and TRBJ1-2; no definite D call. Germline V CDR1 and CDR2: KGHSH, LQKENI. Trimming stripped 6 bases from V and 3 bases from J, with 14 bases between. The CDR3 consists of 14 residues. This chain's CDR3 is CASSPGRSDYGYTF. For the CDR3, the DNA is TGTGCCAGCTCTCCCGGCAGGTCTGACTATGGCTACACCTTC. The full variable domain, in which reference TRBV18 and TRBJ1-2 provide the parts outside the CDR3, is NAGVMQNPRHLVRRRGQEARLRCSPMKGHSHVYWYRQLPEEGLKFMVYLQKENIIDESGMPKERFSAEFPKEGPSILRIQQVVRGDSAAYFCASSPGRSDYGYTFGSGTRLTVV.

V gene TRBV5-1 combines with J gene TRBJ2-3; 11 bases agree with TRBD2. CDR3 length equals 18 residues. Germline lookup yields CDR1 SGHRS and CDR2 YFSETQ. The ends lost 5 bases at V and 0 bases at J; junction bases unmatched: 11. In DNA, the CDR3 is TGCGCCAGCAGTCTAGGCGGCCTAGCGGGGGGTAGCACAGATACGCAGTATTTT. It yields the protein CASSLGGLAGGSTDTQYF.

V and J are TRBV7-2 and TRBJ2-7; TRBD1 might be the D (6 bases). From germline, CDR1 is SGHTA and CDR2 FQGNSA. Trimming cost V 1 base and J 3 bases, with 10 bases left between them. This CDR3 is 14 amino acids long. CDR3 residues: CASSLDRDGYEQYF. In DNA form, the CDR3 reads TGTGCCAGCAGCTTAGACAGGGACGGCTACGAGCAGTACTTC.

The chain uses TRBV20-1 and TRBJ1-2; D is unresolved. CDR1 is DFQATT, CDR2 SNEGSKA, per germline (reference sequence). Deletions cut 6 bases from V and 6 bases from J, with 11 bases between. The CDR3 extends over 11 amino acids. CDR3 bases: TGCAGTGCACTCGGGAGGGATGGCTACACCTTC. It codes for CSALGRDGYTF.

The V and J genes are TRBV2 and TRBJ2-1, with D tentatively TRBD2 (6 bases). This CDR3 spans 13 amino acids. Trimming took off 2 bases at V and 7 bases at J, with 9 bases between the two ends. Germline V gives CDR1 SNHLY, CDR2 FYNNEI. CDR3 nucleotide sequence: TGTGCCAGCAGTGAAAAGGAGGGAAATGAGCAGTTCTTC. This translates into CASSEKEGNEQFF. Full variable domain (missing parts from reference TRBV2 and TRBJ2-1): EPEVTQTPSHQVTQMGQEVILRCVPISNHLYFYWYRQILGQKVEFLVSFYNNEISEKSEIFDDQFSVERPDGSNFTLKIRSTKLEDSAMYFCASSEKEGNEQFFGPGTRLTVL.

In its sample, this clone was seen once. V and J are TRBV28 and TRBJ2-7; D may be TRBD1 (5 bases). The V and J ends lost 2 bases and 3 bases respectively, with 5 bases between them. The CDR3 contains 12 residues. Per germline, CDR1 MDHEN and CDR2 SYDVKM. CDR3 loop: CASSLTGYEQYF. CDR3 coding DNA: TGTGCCAGCAGTTTAACAGGCTACGAGCAGTACTTC.

This chain connects TRBV19 to TRBJ1-5; the match to TRBD1 covers 9 bases. The CDR3 has 16 amino acids. Germline CDR1 reads LNHDA; CDR2 reads SQIVND (reference sequence). Trimming removed 5 bases from V and 2 bases from J; junction bases left unmatched: 7. The CDR3 loop reads CASSFTGGWGNQPQHF. The CDR3 region has the DNA TGTGCCAGTAGTTTCACAGGGGGCTGGGGCAATCAGCCCCAGCATTTT.